This T cell receptor beta chain was sequenced during a study of blood T cell repertoires in COVID-19. Study overall: Researchers got acute and convalescent COVID-19 samples from the United States, Italy and Spain. The cDNA or gDNA used as material had been derived from T cells, B-cell-depleted T cells, or PBMCs.

J gave up 1 base and V 5 bases, and 4 bases lay outside the gene matches. The germline V gene has CDR1 ENHRY and CDR2 SYGVKD. CDR3 length equals 14 residues. Per the study methods: Reference gene primer amplification in the assay estimated nucleated cell counts. TCRdb keeps only in-frame clones here, not all; method: immunoSEQ multiplex PCR. Clonal size and the V and J genes are those of that table, whereas D and trimming came from the DNA. The sample holds roughly 300,000 clones, about 89% seen once. The rearrangement uses TRBV10-3 and TRBJ2-5; 7 nucleotides match TRBD1. This TCR was recovered from a young man who had recovered from COVID-19. Sequencing was carried out using peripheral blood. The CDR3 sequence is CAISKTGAQETQYF. DNA for the CDR3: TGTGCCATCAGTAAAACAGGGGCCCAAGAGACCCAGTACTTC.